This TCR beta chain was found in a study of blood T cell repertoires in COVID-19. As for the study in general: Sites in the United States, Italy and Spain provided acute and convalescent COVID-19 samples.

This clone is a singleton in its sample. Using immunoSEQ multiplex PCR, the repertoire was profiled, and TCRdb retains in-frame clones only, with some absent. This sample yields around 160,000 clones, of which 80% to 90% are seen a single time; about 2.6% belongs to the top ten. The germline V gene has CDR1 SGHDN and CDR2 FVKESK. Unmatched junction bases numbered 10, after V lost 4 bases and J lost 2 bases. The CDR3 is 17 residues long. The sample consisted of peripheral blood. This sequence was found in a man in his sixties with acute or convalescent COVID-19. The V gene is TRBV14, the J gene TRBJ1-3; 8 bases line up with TRBD1. CDR3 DNA: TGTGCCAGCAGCCGGTGGATCACAGGGGGGCCTGGAAACACCATATATTTT. Translation gives CASSRWITGGPGNTIYF.